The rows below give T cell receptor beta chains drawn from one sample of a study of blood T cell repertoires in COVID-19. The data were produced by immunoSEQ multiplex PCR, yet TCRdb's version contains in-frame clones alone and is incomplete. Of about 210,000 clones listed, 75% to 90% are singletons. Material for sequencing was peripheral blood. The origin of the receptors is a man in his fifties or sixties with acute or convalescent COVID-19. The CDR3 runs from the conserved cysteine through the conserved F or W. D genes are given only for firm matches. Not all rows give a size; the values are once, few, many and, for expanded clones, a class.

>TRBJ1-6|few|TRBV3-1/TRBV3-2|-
TGTGCCAGCAGCCGATCACAGGGATTGGGCTATAATTCACCCCTCCACTTT
CASSRSQGLGYNSPLHF
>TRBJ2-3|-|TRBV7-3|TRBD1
TGTGCCAGCAGCAGTACAGGGGGCAGGCCAGATACGCAGTATTTT
CASSSTGGRPDTQYF
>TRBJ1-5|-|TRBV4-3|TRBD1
TGCGCCAGCAGCCACTCGACAGGGGATCAGCCCCAGCATTTT
CASSHSTGDQPQHF
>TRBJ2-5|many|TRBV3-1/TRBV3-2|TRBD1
TGTGCCAGCAGCCAAGACAACAGGGGTCGGCAGACCCAGTACTTC
CASSQDNRGRQTQYF
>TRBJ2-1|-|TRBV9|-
TGTGCCAGCAGCGTAGGATTAGAAAACAATGAGCAGTTCTTC
CASSVGLENNEQFF
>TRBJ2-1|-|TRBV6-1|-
TGTGCCAGCAGTGAATGGGGCAGGGGGGTTGGGGTGAATGAGCAGTTCTTC
CASSEWGRGVGVNEQFF
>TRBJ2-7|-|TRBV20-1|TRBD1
TGCAGTGCTAGTTTCGGGACAGCCGCCTACGAGCAGTACTTC
CSASFGTAAYEQYF
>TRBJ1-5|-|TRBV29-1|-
TGCAGCGTTGGAGGACAGCCCAATCAGCCCCAGCATTTT
CSVGGQPNQPQHF
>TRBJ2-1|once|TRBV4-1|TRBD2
TGCGCCAGCACTCGATCGGGCGGACTAGGCAATGAGCAGTTCTTC
CASTRSGGLGNEQFF
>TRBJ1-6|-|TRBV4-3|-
TGCGCCAGCAGCCACCAGGATCCGGGGGTGGATTCACCCCTCCACTTT
CASSHQDPGVDSPLHF
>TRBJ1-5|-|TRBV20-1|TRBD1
TGCAGTGCTGGTGCGGGACAGGGGATAAGTAGCAATCAGCCCCAGCATTTT
CSAGAGQGISSNQPQHF
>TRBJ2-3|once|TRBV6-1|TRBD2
TGTGCCAGCAGTGAGGCTAGCGGGAGTGGAGATACGCAGTATTTT
CASSEASGSGDTQYF
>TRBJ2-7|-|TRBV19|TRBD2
TGTGCCAGTAGTATAATCGGGGGGGCTGTCGACGAGCAGTACTTC
CASSIIGGAVDEQYF
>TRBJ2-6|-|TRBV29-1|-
TGCAGCGTTGAAACCCTAGGAGGGGCCAACGTCCTGACTTTC
CSVETLGGANVLTF
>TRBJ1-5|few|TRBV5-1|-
TGCGCCAGCAGCTTGTCGGGCAGGGCCACTCAGCCCCAGCATTTT
CASSLSGRATQPQHF
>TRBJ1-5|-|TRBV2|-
TGTGCCAGCAGGGGTAGGGAGGACCAGCCCCAGCATTTT
CASRGREDQPQHF
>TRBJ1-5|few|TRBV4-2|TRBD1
TGTGCCAGCAGCCGAACCGGGACAGGGAGTTATCAGCCCCAGCATTTT
CASSRTGTGSYQPQHF
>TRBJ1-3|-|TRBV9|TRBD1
TGTGCCAGCAGCGTATGGGACAGCCCTGGAAACACCATATATTTT
CASSVWDSPGNTIYF
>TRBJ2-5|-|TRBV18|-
TGTGCCAGCTCACCGGAGCGCGCGGGCGAGACCCAGTACTTC
CASSPERAGETQYF
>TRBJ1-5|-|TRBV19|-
TGTGCCAGTAGTCAGGTCTTCAATCAGCCCCAGCATTTT
CASSQVFNQPQHF
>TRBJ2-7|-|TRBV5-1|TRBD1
TGCGCCAGCAGCTCCCAATTTCGACGACAGGGCTCCTACGAGCAGTACTTC
CASSSQFRRQGSYEQYF
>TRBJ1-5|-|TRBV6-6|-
TGTGCCAGCTTAGTACCCGGGCAGCCCCAGCATTTT
CASLVPGQPQHF